The subject of this entry is one TCR beta chain. Its antigen is not identified. This entry comes from a study of T cell responses to AZD1222 COVID-19 vaccine. Study-level results: Compared with day 0, the breadth and depth of the Spike-specific TCR repertoire rose significantly after two doses of AZD1222. With dominance at 160-218 and 743-854, vaccine-associated CD4 TCRs spanned spike.

Second-dose intervals of approximately 4 or approximately 12 weeks were pooled. Some clones are missing from TCRdb's copy, which holds only in-frame ones; the method was immunoSEQ multiplex PCR. The sample records 150,000 or so clones, less than 95% being singletons. This CDR3 has 16 residues. The germline V gene encodes CDR1 MNHNS and CDR2 SASEGT. Trimming took off 2 bases at V and 3 bases at J, with 17 bases between the two ends. Sequences were derived from peripheral blood, sampled 28 days after the second AZD1222 dose. The V gene is TRBV6-1, the J gene TRBJ2-7; tentatively, D is TRBD1 or TRBD2 (5 bases each). The receptor's source is an adult who received the AZD1222 COVID-19 vaccine. The CDR3 sequence: CASSEYVGRVIYEQYF. For the CDR3, the DNA is TGTGCCAGCAGTGAATACGTGGGGCGGGTAATCTACGAGCAGTACTTC.